The clone carrying this T cell receptor beta chain was observed a few times. The CDR3 runs 14 residues. The germline V gene has CDR1 SGHTA and CDR2 FQGNSA. Germline trimming cut 6 bases from V and 2 bases from J; bases unmatched to any gene: 3. This sample stems from a study of blood T cell repertoires in COVID-19. Sequenced by immunoSEQ multiplex PCR; TCRdb stores in-frame clones only, minus some. This sample has about 250,000 clones, with roughly nine tenths found just once. The chain links TRBV7-2 to TRBJ2-2, with TRBD1 matching over 7 bases. The sample comprised PBMCs or T cells enriched from blood (not recorded which). This TCR was sampled from a woman aged 50 to 65 who had recovered from COVID-19. CDR3 in amino acids: CASRQGINTGELFF. CDR3 nucleotide sequence: TGTGCCAGCAGACAGGGGATTAACACCGGGGAGCTGTTTTTT.